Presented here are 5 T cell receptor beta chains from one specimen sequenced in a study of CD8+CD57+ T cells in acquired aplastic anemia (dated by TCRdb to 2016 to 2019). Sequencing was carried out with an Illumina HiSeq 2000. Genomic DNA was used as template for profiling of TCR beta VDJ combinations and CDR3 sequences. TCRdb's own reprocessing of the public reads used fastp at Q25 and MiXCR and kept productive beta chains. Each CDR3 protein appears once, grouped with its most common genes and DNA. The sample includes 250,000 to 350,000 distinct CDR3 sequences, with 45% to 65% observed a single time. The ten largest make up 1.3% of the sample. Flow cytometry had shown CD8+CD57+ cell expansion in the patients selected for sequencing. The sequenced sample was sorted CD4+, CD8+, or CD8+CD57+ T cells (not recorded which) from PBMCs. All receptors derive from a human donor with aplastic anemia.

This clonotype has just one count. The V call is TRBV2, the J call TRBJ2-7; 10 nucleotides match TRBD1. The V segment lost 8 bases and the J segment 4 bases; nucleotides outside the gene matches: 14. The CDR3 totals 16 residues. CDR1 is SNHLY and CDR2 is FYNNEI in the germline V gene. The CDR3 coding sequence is TGTGCCAGCTCACCGGACCCTGGGACAGGGGTATACGAGCAGTACTTC. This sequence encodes CASSPDPGTGVYEQYF.

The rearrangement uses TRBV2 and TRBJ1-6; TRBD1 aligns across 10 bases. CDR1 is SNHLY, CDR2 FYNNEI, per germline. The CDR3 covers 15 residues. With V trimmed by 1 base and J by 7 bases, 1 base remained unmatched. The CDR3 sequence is CASSEGTGGNSPLHF. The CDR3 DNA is TGTGCCAGCAGTGAAGGGACAGGGGGGAATTCACCCCTCCACTTT.

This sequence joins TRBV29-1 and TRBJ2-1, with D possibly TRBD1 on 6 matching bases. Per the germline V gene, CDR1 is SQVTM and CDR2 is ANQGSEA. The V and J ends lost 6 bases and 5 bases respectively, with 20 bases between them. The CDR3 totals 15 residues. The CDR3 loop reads CSVYTFRGRDNEQFF. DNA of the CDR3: TGCAGCGTCTATACATTTAGGGGGAGAGACAATGAGCAGTTCTTC.

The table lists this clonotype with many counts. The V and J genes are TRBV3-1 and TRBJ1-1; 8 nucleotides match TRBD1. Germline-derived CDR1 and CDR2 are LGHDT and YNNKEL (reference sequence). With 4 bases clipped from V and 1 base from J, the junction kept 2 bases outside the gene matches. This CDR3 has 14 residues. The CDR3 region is CASSRTGRNTEAFF. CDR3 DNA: TGTGCCAGCAGCCGGACAGGGAGGAACACTGAAGCTTTCTTT. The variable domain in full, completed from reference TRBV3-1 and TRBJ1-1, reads DTAVSQTPKYLVTQMGNDKSIKCEQNLGHDTMYWYKQDSKKFLKIMFSYNNKELIINETVPNRFSPKSPDKAHLNLHINSLELGDSAVYFCASSRTGRNTEAFFGQGTRLTVV.

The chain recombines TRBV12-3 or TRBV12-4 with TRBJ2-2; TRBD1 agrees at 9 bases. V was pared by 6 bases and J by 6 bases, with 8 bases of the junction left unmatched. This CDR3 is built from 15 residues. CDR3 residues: CASRMGTGFSGELFF. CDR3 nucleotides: TGTGCCAGCAGAATGGGGACAGGGTTCTCCGGGGAGCTGTTTTTT.